This T cell receptor beta chain was found in a study of T cells expressing NK-cell markers. The wider study: There were seven HCMV-seropositive donors and one seronegative donor among the eight sequenced.

From its re-call of the 5' RACE reads, TCRdb lists each CDR3 protein once, without DNA. The repertoire shows 500,000 to 700,000 distinct CDR3 sequences; the top ten hold roughly 3.5%. Germline V gene lookup returns CDR1 SGHRS and CDR2 YFSETQ. The CDR3 contains 16 residues. The material sequenced was blood T cells: a sorted CD56 or NKG2C T cell subset, CD4+ or CD8+ T cells, or bulk PBMC T cells (not recorded which). This TCR was recovered from a man aged 18-30 years in good health. V and J are TRBV5-1 and TRBJ2-1; TCRdb reports TRBD2, a call that lacks DNA to check it against. The chain's CDR3 is CASRASGTFSYNEQFF. The full variable domain, in which reference TRBV5-1 and TRBJ2-1 provide the parts outside the CDR3, is KAGVTQTPRYLIKTRGQQVTLSCSPISGHRSVSWYQQTPGQGLQFLFEYFSETQRNKGNFPGRFSGRQFSNSRSEMNVSTLELGDSALYLCASRASGTFSYNEQFFGPGTRLTVL.